The 16 T cell receptor beta chains reported below all come from one sample, sequenced in a study of read filtering for tumor transcriptome and immune sequencing. Molecular barcoded adaptors covering alpha/delta and beta/gamma chains were used on roughly 400 ng RNA. TCRdb re-called the reads through MiXCR, storing one row per CDR3 protein. The data contain some 9,000 distinct CDR3 sequences, about a sixth of them seen just once; the ten biggest clones take up less than 30%. The sequenced sample was a population of CD138-negative cells sorted from bone marrow. The receptor set was obtained from a donor aged 40 or older with multiple myeloma.

This clonotype was seen once. A much larger clonotype is one base distant, so this may be a read error. This chain joins TRBV20-1 and TRBJ1-2; no definite D call. This CDR3 is built from 14 residues. V lost 0 bases and J lost 8, with 16 bases in between. Germline CDR1 is DFQATT and CDR2 is SNEGSKA (reference sequence). CDR3 sequence reads: CSAREASPVGGYTF. The CDR3 DNA is TGCAGTGCTAGAGAAGCATCCCCAGTAGGAGGCTACACCTTC.

Many counts were recorded for this clonotype. Written as DNA, the CDR3 is TGCAGTGCTAGCCTGGGAACAGCCTACAATGAGCAGTTCTTC. Translation gives CSASLGTAYNEQFF. The genes are TRBV20-1 and TRBJ2-1; D remains unclear. This CDR3 has 14 residues. V was trimmed by 3 bases and J by 2 bases, leaving 11 bases between them. Germline V CDR1 and CDR2: DFQATT, SNEGSKA (reference sequence).

Ten or more counts support this clonotype. A much larger clone lies one base from this, so it may be a read error. The chain employs TRBV27 and TRBJ2-1; possibly TRBD1 for D (5 bases). Germline CDR1 is MNHEY and CDR2 is SMNVEV (reference sequence). There are 15 residues in the CDR3. The CDR3 here is CASSLIGELNNGQFF. CDR3 DNA sequence: TGTGCCAGCAGTTTAATAGGGGAATTGAACAATGGGCAGTTCTTC.

This clonotype is labeled medium-sized. The rearrangement links TRBV7-2 to TRBJ2-7; D is possibly TRBD1 (5 bases). The CDR3 loop spans 15 amino acids. Germline V CDR1 and CDR2: SGHTA, FQGNSA. Between the trimmed V and J ends, which lost 5 bases and 6 bases, there was a span of 20 bases. The CDR3 spells CASSQESVGHREQYF. The DNA for the CDR3 is TGTGCCAGCAGCCAAGAGAGTGTGGGGCACCGCGAGCAGTACTTC.

This clonotype was found many times. The rearrangement links TRBV6-2 or TRBV6-3 to TRBJ2-6, with D hard to call. This CDR3 is built from 16 residues. Trimming cost V 6 bases and J 0 bases, with 12 bases left between them. Per germline, CDR1 MNHEY and CDR2 SVGEGT. CDR3 sequence: CASSQVGFSGANVLTF. CDR3 in DNA: TGTGCCAGCAGCCAGGTTGGATTCTCTGGGGCCAACGTCCTGACTTTC.

This clonotype was picked up many times. For the CDR3, the DNA is TGTGCCAGCAGCTTAGCTGGCACTGAAGCTTTCTTT. This sequence encodes CASSLAGTEAFF. The chain uses TRBV7-9 and TRBJ1-1; unclear D gene. Germline CDR1 SEHNR, CDR2 FQNEAQ (reference sequence). The CDR3 loop spans 12 amino acids. V was shortened by 0 bases and J by 4 bases, with 3 bases between the two germline ends.

The V and J genes are TRBV29-1 and TRBJ2-7, with TRBD1 as a possible D gene (5 bases). This CDR3 is built from 13 residues. Per germline, CDR1 SQVTM and CDR2 ANQGSEA. Trimming removed 4 bases from V and 2 bases from J, with 12 bases in between. CDR3 residues: CSVVGADTYEQYF. CDR3 in DNA: TGCAGCGTTGTAGGGGCCGATACCTACGAGCAGTACTTC.

With respect to this clonotype: Given a far larger clone just one base away, this is likely a sequencing read error. The gene calls are TRBV7-6 and TRBJ1-1; 12 bases are shared with TRBD1. The CDR3 contains 15 residues. Germline CDR1 is SGHVS and CDR2 is FNYEAQ. The chain's CDR3 is CASSRDRGRVTEASF. CDR3 nucleotide sequence: TGTGCCAGCAGCCGGGACAGGGGGCGCGTCACTGAAGCTTCCTTT. Full variable domain (rest looked up from reference TRBV7-6 and TRBJ1-1): GAGVSQSPRYKVTKRGQDVALRCDPISGHVSLYWYRQALGQGPEFLTYFNYEAQQDKSGLPNDRFSAERPEGSISTLTIQRTEQRDSAMYRCASSRDRGRVTEASFGQGTRLTVV.

This clonotype is labeled as medium-sized. This chain uses TRBV5-8 with TRBJ2-1, with D tentatively TRBD1 (6 bases). The CDR3 loop spans 15 amino acids. CDR1 is SGHTS, CDR2 YDEGEE, per germline. Trimming cost V 4 bases and J 5 bases, with 16 bases left between them. The CDR3 sequence is CASSPRTGGHNEQFF. For the CDR3, the DNA is TGTGCCAGCAGCCCGAGGACTGGGGGCCACAATGAGCAGTTCTTC.

This clonotype appeared many times. V usage is TRBV4-1 and J usage is TRBJ2-5; D is perhaps TRBD1 or TRBD2 (5 bases each). The V gene's germline CDR1 is MGHRA and CDR2 YSYEKL. This CDR3 region has 14 residues. Trimming left V 4 bases short and J 5 bases short, with 14 bases between. DNA of the CDR3: TGCGCCAGCAGCCGATATAGCGAGGGGGAGACCCAGTACTTC. It specifies CASSRYSEGETQYF.

There are many counts of this clonotype. The rearrangement uses TRBV28 and TRBJ1-2, with 8 nucleotides matching TRBD1. Germline trimming cut 2 bases from V and 5 bases from J; bases unmatched to any gene: 4. The CDR3 length is 14 residues. The germline CDR1 and CDR2 sequences are MDHEN and SYDVKM. In DNA, the CDR3 is TGTGCCAGCAGTTTAGACAGGGGATGGTATGGCTACACCTTC. As protein: CASSLDRGWYGYTF.

This clonotype was detected many times. This chain joins TRBV7-2 and TRBJ1-2; TRBD1 aligns across 8 bases. The germline gives CDR1 SGHTA, CDR2 FQGNSA. The CDR3 covers 13 residues. The ends lost 6 bases at V and 7 bases at J; junction bases unmatched: 7. CDR3 coding DNA: TGTGCCAGCAGGAATGGACAGGGTATTGGCTACACCTTC. Amino acids: CASRNGQGIGYTF.

This clonotype is medium-sized (0.01 to 0.1%) in the sample. The J gene is TRBJ1-1, the V gene TRBV29-1; D remains ambiguous. CDR1 is SQVTM and CDR2 is ANQGSEA in the germline V gene. The CDR3 length is 12 residues. Trimming left V 3 bases short and J 4 bases short, with 9 bases between. CDR3 sequence (DNA): TGCAGCGTTGACCACCGGGGCACTGAAGCTTTCTTT. Translating gives CSVDHRGTEAFF.

V gene TRBV5-1 combines with J gene TRBJ2-1; 7 nucleotides align to TRBD2. Trimming at V came to 4 bases and at J to 1 base, leaving 2 bases not matched to a gene. The CDR3 contains 14 residues. The germline V gene encodes CDR1 SGHRS and CDR2 YFSETQ. The CDR3 loop reads CASSREVSYNEQFF. CDR3 sequence (DNA): TGCGCCAGCAGCCGGGAGGTATCCTACAATGAGCAGTTCTTC.

Points on this clonotype: A much more abundant neighbour one base away suggests this may be a read error. The V call is TRBV29-1, the J call TRBJ2-3; weak D call: TRBD2 (6 bases). This CDR3 has 12 residues. Germline V gene data show CDR1 as SQVTM and CDR2 as ANQGSEA. Here the CDR3 DNA reads TGCAGCGATGGCCAGGGAGGAGATACGCAGTGTTTT. Translating gives CSDGQGGDTQCF.

This clonotype is medium-sized. The gene calls are TRBV27 and TRBJ2-1; D not certain. V was cut by 1 base and J by 6 bases, with 19 bases left in between. CDR3 size: 17 residues. Germline loops: CDR1 MNHEY, CDR2 SMNVEV (reference sequence). Here the CDR3 DNA reads TGTGCCAGCAGTTTATTCCACACCCCTGCTCGAAGCAATGAGCAGTTCTTC. It specifies CASSLFHTPARSNEQFF.